This TCR beta chain was captured by sequencing in a study of T and B cells in COVID-19 patients. The CDR3 runs 16 residues. V dropped 2 bases and J dropped 5 bases, with 18 bases sitting between them. From germline, CDR1 is SGHAT and CDR2 FQDESV (reference sequence). Regarding the study as a whole: Few blood samples existed from mildly ill patients during symptoms or early in severe cases. CD4+, regulatory T cell, CD8+ and sorted SARS-CoV-2-responsive or tetramer+ T cells were not yet sequenced.

A note on this clonotype: The antigen is not known.

Blood genomic DNA input for TRB amplification was 250-500 ng. TRB rearrangements were amplified by multiplex PCR with BIOMED2 TRB-A/B primers. Using its own MiXCR run on the multiplex PCR reads, TCRdb lists one record per CDR3 protein. The table has under 7,000 distinct CDR3 sequences, 20% to 30% seen once. Sequencing was done on a sample of blood. The receptor was isolated from a human donor with active COVID-19. The V call is TRBV11-1, the J call TRBJ2-5; D unclear. In nucleotides, the CDR3 is TGTGCCAGCAGCTTAAGCCACCGTATGCCCGGGGAGACCCAGTACTTC. It specifies CASSLSHRMPGETQYF.